These 5 T cell receptor beta chains were all obtained from the same sample, sequenced in a study of blood T cell repertoires in COVID-19. Data came from immunoSEQ multiplex PCR; TCRdb stores just in-frame clones and leaves some out. The sample has 400,000 to 550,000 clones, more than 85% seen once. Sequenced input: peripheral blood. The receptors originated from a woman in her 30s with acute or convalescent COVID-19.

This chain joins TRBV5-1 and TRBJ1-2, with 9 bases identical to TRBD1. The CDR3 covers 16 residues. J was trimmed by 3 bases and V by 4 bases; bases with no gene match: 10. Germline CDR1 and CDR2: SGHRS and YFSETQ. In nucleotides, the CDR3 is TGCGCCAGCAGCGCGGGACAGGGCGCGAGGGACTATGGCTACACCTTC. Amino acids: CASSAGQGARDYGYTF.

The chain carries TRBV2 and TRBJ1-6; 8 bases agree with TRBD1. This CDR3 is built from 14 residues. The germline V gene has CDR1 SNHLY and CDR2 FYNNEI. With V trimmed by 6 bases and J by 9 bases, 7 bases remained unmatched. The CDR3 DNA is TGTGCCAGCAGGGAGGTCGGACAGGGTTCACCCCTCCACTTT. Translating gives CASREVGQGSPLHF.

The chain carries TRBV5-1 and TRBJ1-2, with 7 bases aligning to TRBD1. Germline CDR1 is SGHRS and CDR2 is YFSETQ. V lost 3 bases and J lost 7; bases outside the gene matches: 12. This CDR3 region has 15 residues. The CDR3 coding sequence is TGCGCCAGCAGCTCAGGGGGAACAGGATCAGGTGGCTACACCTTC. Translated: CASSSGGTGSGGYTF.

The V and J genes are TRBV13 and TRBJ2-3, with a weak D call TRBD2 (7 bases). The CDR3 runs 17 residues. V gave up 5 bases and J gave up 0 bases, with 18 bases separating them. The germline CDR1 and CDR2 sequences are PRHDT and FYEKMQ (reference sequence). CDR3 sequence: CASSHKNGGRSTDTQYF. As DNA, the CDR3 is TGTGCCAGCAGCCATAAGAACGGGGGGCGGAGCACAGATACGCAGTATTTT.

The V and J genes are TRBV29-1 and TRBJ2-7; TRBD1 matches at 10 bases. V shed 5 bases, J shed 3 bases, and the junction held 4 bases outside the gene matches. CDR1 and CDR2 (germline): SQVTM, ANQGSEA. This CDR3 has 13 residues. The DNA of the CDR3 is TGCAGCGTTCGACAGGGGGCGGGCTACGAGCAGTACTTC. It encodes CSVRQGAGYEQYF.